A selection of T cell receptor beta chains follows, all from one sample in a study of T cell responses to AZD1222 COVID-19 vaccine. The assay was immunoSEQ multiplex PCR, and TCRdb's table has in-frame clones only and misses some. This table holds about 150,000 clones, around 90% found once. The sequences come from peripheral blood, collected on day 0 of AZD1222 vaccination. The receptors derive from an adult in good health. Each CDR3 is given with its conserved first and last residue. The D gene is left open where the match is weak. The size of a clone is reported for some rows only, either as once, few or many, or as a class for expanded clones.

v_gene	d_gene	abundance	j_gene	CDR3nt	CDR3aa
TRBV5-1	TRBD1	.	TRBJ1-4	TGCGCCAGCAGCACCGACAGGGTAACTAATGAAAAACTGTTTTTT	CASSTDRVTNEKLFF
TRBV30	.	.	TRBJ1-5	TGTGCCTGGAGTTCGGGGGCCGATCAGCCCCAGCATTTT	CAWSSGADQPQHF
TRBV7-2	.	.	TRBJ2-3	TGTGCCAGCAGTCGGGTCCAGCGCACAGATACGCAGTATTTT	CASSRVQRTDTQYF
TRBV12-3/TRBV12-4	.	.	TRBJ1-2	TGTGCCAGCAGTTATGGGCAGAACTATGGCTACACCTTC	CASSYGQNYGYTF
TRBV9	TRBD2	once	TRBJ2-7	TGTGCCAGCAGCGTAGGGTTATGGGAGGGCTCCGAGCAGTACTTC	CASSVGLWEGSEQYF
TRBV15	TRBD2	.	TRBJ2-2	TGTGCCACCAGCAGTCCTAGAGGACTAGCGGGGGGGACCGGGGAGCTGTTTTTT	CATSSPRGLAGGTGELFF
TRBV28	.	.	TRBJ1-4	TGTGCCAGCCGGGTGGCGAATGAAAAACTGTTTTTT	CASRVANEKLFF
TRBV2	.	.	TRBJ2-7	TGTGCCAGCAGTGGGAGGGCAGGGGTGTCCTACGAGCAGTACTTC	CASSGRAGVSYEQYF
TRBV12-3/TRBV12-4	.	.	TRBJ2-5	TGTGCCAGCAGTTTAATGGGAGAGACCCAGTACTTC	CASSLMGETQYF
TRBV2	.	.	TRBJ2-2	TGTGCCAGCAGTGCTGGACTCCACACCGGGGAGCTGTTTTTT	CASSAGLHTGELFF
TRBV5-1	.	.	TRBJ2-1	TGCGCCAGCAGCAACAGGGAAATGTCCTACAATGAGCAGTTCTTC	CASSNREMSYNEQFF
TRBV2	TRBD2	few	TRBJ2-1	TGTGCCAGCAGTGGCCCACTAGCGGGAGGAACCTACAATGAGCAGTTCTTC	CASSGPLAGGTYNEQFF
TRBV5-6	.	once	TRBJ2-7	TGTGCCAGCATCACCTTAGGACGGTTGGATGAGCAGTACTTC	CASITLGRLDEQYF
TRBV12-5	.	.	TRBJ2-3	TGTGCTAGTGGTTGGGGGCGAGGAGTCGGCGCAGATACGCAGTATTTT	CASGWGRGVGADTQYF
TRBV5-4	TRBD2	.	TRBJ2-1	TGTGCCAGCAGCCAGGGACTAGCGGTAAGCTCCTACAATGAGCAGTTCTTC	CASSQGLAVSSYNEQFF
TRBV25-1	TRBD1	.	TRBJ2-2	TGTGCCAGCGAGGGTCCTCGGGACAGGGGGCTGTGGACCGGGGAGCTGTTTTTT	CASEGPRDRGLWTGELFF
TRBV5-6	.	.	TRBJ2-1	TGTGCCAGCAGCCACATCCGACTAGTGGGGCGGTTCTTC	CASSHIRLVGRFF
TRBV11-3	TRBD2	.	TRBJ2-2	TGTGCCAGCAGCTCCCCCGGGACTAGGTCCGGGGAGCTGTTTTTT	CASSSPGTRSGELFF
TRBV5-1	.	.	TRBJ1-1	TGCGCCAGCAGCTTATCCGGGACCCAAGTGCGGAACACTGAAGCTTTCTTT	CASSLSGTQVRNTEAFF
TRBV28	TRBD1	.	TRBJ2-1	TGTGCCAGCAGTCTAACCGGGACAGGTGTCTCCTACAATGAGCAGTTCTTC	CASSLTGTGVSYNEQFF
TRBV6-5	.	.	TRBJ1-2	TGTGCCAGCAGTCCCCGGTCGGGAGGTAACTATGGCTACACCTTC	CASSPRSGGNYGYTF
TRBV13	TRBD2	.	TRBJ2-5	TGTGCCAGCACGGCGCGGGAGAAGGAGCAAGAGACCCAGTACTTC	CASTAREKEQETQYF